Listed below are T cell receptor beta chains from one sample, sequenced in a study of blood T cell repertoires in COVID-19. Clones were sequenced by immunoSEQ multiplex PCR, and TCRdb holds only the in-frame ones, with some missing. The sample lists around 71,000 clones, about four fifths occurring once. Sequencing was done on a sample of peripheral blood. The receptors come from a man between 65 and 85 years old with acute or convalescent COVID-19. Both conserved end residues are part of each CDR3. A D gene is named only where the DNA matches it firmly. A row's size may be missing; if present it is once, few, many or a size class.

>NA|TRBD2|TRBJ2-7|TRBV5-1
TGCGCCAGCAGCTTGACACTAGCGGGAGGGTCCTACGAGCAGTACTTC
CASSLTLAGGSYEQYF
>NA|NA|TRBJ1-1|TRBV18
TGTGCCAGCTCAGAAAGAGAAAACACTGAAGCTTTCTTT
CASSERENTEAFF
>NA|TRBD2|TRBJ2-3|TRBV7-3
TGTGCCAGCAGCCCGACTAGCGGAGTCACAGATACGCAGTATTTT
CASSPTSGVTDTQYF
>NA|NA|TRBJ2-7|TRBV7-9
TGTGCCAGCAGCTTATATGGGCAGGTCCCCAACGAGCAGTACTTC
CASSLYGQVPNEQYF
>NA|NA|TRBJ2-4|TRBV5-5
TGTGCCAGCAGTTTTAGTGATGCCTTAAACATTCAGTACTTC
CASSFSDALNIQYF
>NA|TRBD1|TRBJ1-2|TRBV19
TGTGCCAGTACCCCCGGGACAGGCGTAAATGGCTACACCTTC
CASTPGTGVNGYTF
>once|TRBD2|TRBJ2-1|TRBV2
TGTGCCAGCAGTTATCCGGGACTAGCGGACTCCTACAATGAGCAGTTCTTC
CASSYPGLADSYNEQFF
>NA|TRBD2|TRBJ2-1|TRBV5-1
TGCGCCAGCAGCTCTATAGCGGGAGGGTACAATGAGCAGTTCTTC
CASSSIAGGYNEQFF
>NA|NA|TRBJ2-6|TRBV5-1
TGCGCCAGCAGCCAGACAGCCTCTGGGGCCAACGTCCTGACTTTC
CASSQTASGANVLTF
>NA|TRBD1|TRBJ1-1|TRBV7-9
TGTGCCAGCACGCAGGGGGCGCAGGACACTGAAGCTTTCTTT
CASTQGAQDTEAFF
>NA|NA|TRBJ1-1|TRBV11-2
TGTGCCAGCAGCGTAAGGCAGGGGATTTCGTTCACTGAAGCTTTCTTT
CASSVRQGISFTEAFF
>NA|NA|TRBJ2-2|TRBV7-3
TGTGCCAGCAGCCCCCGTACGGCGGGACGGGGCACCGGGGAGCTGTTTTTT
CASSPRTAGRGTGELFF
>NA|TRBD1|TRBJ2-1|TRBV5-1
TGCGCCAGCAGCTTGAACCCAGGGGACAGTGAGCAGTTCTTC
CASSLNPGDSEQFF
>NA|NA|TRBJ1-2|TRBV19
TGTGCCAGTACGAGGGCCTCCCCGACTCCGAACTATGGCTACACCTTC
CASTRASPTPNYGYTF
>NA|NA|TRBJ2-2|TRBV6-8
TGTGCCAGCAGTTGGCGAGGGGACTGCTCGAACACCGGGGAGCTGTTTTTT
CASSWRGDCSNTGELFF
>NA|NA|TRBJ1-2|TRBV29-1
TGCAGCGTTGAAATAGGACAGTCTAACTATGGCTACACCTTC
CSVEIGQSNYGYTF
>few|NA|TRBJ2-7|TRBV4-2
TGTGCCAGCAGCCAAGCAGGTTACGAGCAGTACTTC
CASSQAGYEQYF
>NA|NA|TRBJ1-2|TRBV19
TGTGCCAGTACCATAACCAACAAGGGGGGGCCAGGCGCAAGCTATGGCTACACCTTC
CASTITNKGGPGASYGYTF
>NA|NA|TRBJ2-6|TRBV19
TGTGCCAGTAGTATCTCAGGGGCTGGGGCCAACGTCCTGACTTTC
CASSISGAGANVLTF
>NA|NA|TRBJ2-7|TRBV11-1
TGTGCCAGCAGCCCCAGGGAATCCTACGAGCAGTACTTC
CASSPRESYEQYF
>few|TRBD1|TRBJ2-7|TRBV27
TGTGCCAGCAGACCGGGACAGTCCTACGAGCAGTACTTC
CASRPGQSYEQYF
>NA|TRBD1|TRBJ1-1|TRBV5-6
TGTGCCAGCAGCCAAACGGGACAGGGAATCGGCGCTTTCTTT
CASSQTGQGIGAFF
>NA|TRBD1|TRBJ1-5|TRBV4-1
TGCGCCAGCAGCCAAGATCCCTGGACAGGGGGAGGGCAGCCCCAGCATTTT
CASSQDPWTGGGQPQHF
>NA|TRBD1|TRBJ1-2|TRBV6-5
TGTGCCAGCCAAAACCGAGGACAGGGGGCATATGGCTACACCTTC
CASQNRGQGAYGYTF
>few|NA|TRBJ1-2|TRBV29-1
TGCAGCGTCGATAGTACACAGGGAGTGGGTGGCTACACCTTC
CSVDSTQGVGGYTF
>NA|TRBD1|TRBJ2-5|TRBV5-6
TGTGCCAGCAGTTTTACAGGGGTTGAGACCCAGTACTTC
CASSFTGVETQYF
>NA|NA|TRBJ2-2|TRBV5-1
TGCGCCAGCGAGGGGGGGAGTAACACCGGGGAGCTGTTTTTT
CASEGGSNTGELFF
>NA|NA|TRBJ2-7|TRBV18
TGTGCCAGCTCACCAAACCGGGGCGAGCAGTACTTC
CASSPNRGEQYF
>NA|NA|TRBJ2-7|TRBV9
TGTGCCAGCAGCGTAGCCGGGATATCTGACGAGCAGTACTTC
CASSVAGISDEQYF
>NA|TRBD2|TRBJ2-1|TRBV4-2
TGTGCCAGCAGCCAAGGGGGACTAGCGCCTGAATACAATGAGCAGTTCTTC
CASSQGGLAPEYNEQFF
>NA|NA|TRBJ2-7|TRBV6-2/TRBV6-3
TGTGCCAGCAGTACCTTGGACACCTACGAGCAGTACTTC
CASSTLDTYEQYF
>NA|NA|TRBJ1-6|TRBV28
TGTGCCAGCAGTTTAGGGGCGCAGGATTCACCCCTCCACTTT
CASSLGAQDSPLHF
>NA|TRBD1|TRBJ1-5|TRBV6-2/TRBV6-3
TGTGCCAGCAGTTACTCCGGGGGAACAGGGGGACAGCCCCAGCATTTT
CASSYSGGTGGQPQHF
>NA|TRBD2|TRBJ2-7|TRBV30
TGTGCCTGGAGTGTACGGGTCCTAGCGGGAGGTTGGGGGTACGAGCAGTACTTC
CAWSVRVLAGGWGYEQYF
>NA|TRBD2|TRBJ2-2|TRBV2
TGTGCCAGCAACTCCGGGACTAGCGGGTCGGGGGAGCTGTTTTTT
CASNSGTSGSGELFF
>NA|TRBD1|TRBJ1-1|TRBV10-1
TGCGCCAGCAGAAAAGATCGGGACAGCGAAGCTTTCTTT
CASRKDRDSEAFF
>NA|NA|TRBJ2-2|TRBV24-1
TGTGCCACCAGTGCTCCGGGGTACACCGGGGAGCTGTTTTTT
CATSAPGYTGELFF
>NA|NA|TRBJ2-5|TRBV28
TGTGCCAGCAGTGAGACAATCCAAGAGACCCAGTACTTC
CASSETIQETQYF
>NA|NA|TRBJ1-6|TRBV10-2
TGCGCCAGCAGTGAGGGACAGCTCGCGCTCTCCAGCGTTTATAATTCACCCCTCCACTTT
CASSEGQLALSSVYNSPLHF
>few|TRBD1|TRBJ2-3|TRBV5-1
TGCGCCAGCAGCTTGGCTGGACAGGGGGACACAGATACGCAGTATTTT
CASSLAGQGDTDTQYF
>NA|TRBD1|TRBJ1-2|TRBV19
TGTGCCAGTAGTCCGGGACAGGTCCCCGGCTACACCTTC
CASSPGQVPGYTF
>NA|NA|TRBJ2-6|TRBV19
TGTGCCAGTAGTATAGGGGGCAGGGCTGGGGCCAACGTCCTGACTTTC
CASSIGGRAGANVLTF
>NA|NA|TRBJ2-7|TRBV6-1
TGTGCCAGCAGTGAAGGGACATTCGCCTACGAGCAGTACTTC
CASSEGTFAYEQYF